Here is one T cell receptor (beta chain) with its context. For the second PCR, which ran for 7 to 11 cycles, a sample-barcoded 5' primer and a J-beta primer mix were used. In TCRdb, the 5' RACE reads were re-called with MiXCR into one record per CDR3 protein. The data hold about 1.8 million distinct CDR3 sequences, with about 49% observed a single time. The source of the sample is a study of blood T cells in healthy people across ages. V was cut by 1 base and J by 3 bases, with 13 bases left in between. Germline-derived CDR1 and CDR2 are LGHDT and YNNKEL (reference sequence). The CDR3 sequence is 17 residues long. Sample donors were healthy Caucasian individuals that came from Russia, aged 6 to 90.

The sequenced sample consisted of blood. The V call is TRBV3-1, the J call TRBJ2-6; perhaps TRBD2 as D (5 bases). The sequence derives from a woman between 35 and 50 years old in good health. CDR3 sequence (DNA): TGTGCCAGCAGCCAAGGAGGAGGATTTGTTGGGGCCAACGTCCTGACTTTC. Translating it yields CASSQGGGFVGANVLTF.